The 26 T cell receptor beta chains below all came from one sample that was sequenced in a study of blood T cell repertoires in COVID-19 (dated by TCRdb to 2018 to 2020). The library was built by means of the immunoSEQ multiplex PCR assay. TCRdb mirrors the immuneACCESS table, restricted to in-frame sequences. Some clones are absent from its copies; in checked studies, under half trace to an unresolved V gene, and the reason for the others is unknown. The sample has approximately 200,000 clones on record, more than 75% of them singletons. Roughly 7.2% of the sample goes to the ten largest clones. The specimen was PBMCs or T cells enriched from blood (not recorded which). Receptors were obtained from a man aged 25 to 45 in a cohort exposed to, infected with or recovered from COVID-19 (not recorded which).

The chain is built from TRBV6-5 and TRBJ2-2, with 10 bases that match TRBD2. Germline V lookup: CDR1 MNHEY, CDR2 SVGAGI. With V trimmed by 0 bases and J by 6 bases, 4 bases remained unmatched. This CDR3 comprises 16 residues. CDR3 nucleotide sequence: TGTGCCAGCAGTTACTCTCTAGCGGGAGTGTCCGGGGAGCTGTTTTTT. Its translation: CASSYSLAGVSGELFF.

The chain recombines TRBV6-5 with TRBJ1-5; TRBD1 matches 9 bases. The CDR3 sequence is 14 residues long. Losses at the gene ends were 5 bases for V and 3 bases for J; bases not matched to a gene: 2. Germline V gene data show CDR1 as MNHEY and CDR2 as SVGAGI. CDR3 protein: CASSRTGVNQPQHF. The CDR3 bases are TGTGCCAGCAGTAGGACAGGGGTCAATCAGCCCCAGCATTTT.

The chain is built from TRBV19 and TRBJ2-6, with a possible D match to TRBD1 (5 bases). The CDR3 sequence is 15 residues long. The germline V gene has CDR1 LNHDA and CDR2 SQIVND (reference sequence). V was trimmed by 7 bases and J by 2 bases, leaving 12 bases between them. CDR3 in amino acids: CASKTDQAGANVLTF. The CDR3 DNA is TGTGCCAGTAAGACAGACCAGGCTGGGGCCAACGTCCTGACTTTC.

This clone appeared a few times. This chain uses TRBV6-2 or TRBV6-3 with TRBJ2-7, with 12 bases fitting TRBD2. Germline V CDR1 and CDR2: MNHEY, SVGEGT. CDR3 length: 18 residues. V was pared by 2 bases and J by 0 bases, with 8 bases of the junction left unmatched. CDR3 region: CASSYTSGRSPSSYEQYF. The CDR3, as DNA: TGTGCCAGCAGTTACACTAGCGGGAGGTCCCCAAGCTCCTACGAGCAGTACTTC.

The chain recombines TRBV18 with TRBJ2-3, with 7 bases aligning to TRBD1. V shed 6 bases and J 4 bases; nucleotides not matched to a gene: 7. Germline lookup yields CDR1 KGHSH and CDR2 LQKENI. The CDR3 contains 14 residues. The CDR3 DNA is TGTGCCAGCTCGCGACAGGGAGAAGCAGATACGCAGTATTTT. As protein: CASSRQGEADTQYF.

The chain joins TRBV5-1 to TRBJ2-5, with D perhaps matching TRBD2 (5 bases). From germline, CDR1 is SGHRS and CDR2 YFSETQ. The germline V and J ends were trimmed by 3 bases and 2 bases, with 14 bases remaining between them. This CDR3 is built from 15 residues. The CDR3 nucleotides are TGCGCCAGCAGCTCCTCCAGGACTTTTCAAGAGACCCAGTACTTC. Its translation: CASSSSRTFQETQYF.

CDR3 in amino acids: CSASVPVGANVLTF. DNA for the CDR3: TGCAGTGCTAGTGTCCCCGTCGGGGCCAACGTCCTGACTTTC. The chain has TRBV20-1 and TRBJ2-6; D is ambiguous. The length of the CDR3 is 14 residues. Germline lookup yields CDR1 DFQATT and CDR2 SNEGSKA (reference sequence). The germline V and J ends were trimmed by 3 bases and 4 bases, with 10 bases remaining between them.

The rearrangement links TRBV28 to TRBJ1-4; D might be TRBD1 (5 bases). The length of the CDR3 is 17 residues. The V gene lost 5 bases and the J gene lost 1 base, with 17 bases spanning the gap. CDR1 is MDHEN and CDR2 is SYDVKM in the germline V gene. The CDR3 protein is CASSASRQGRTNEKLFF. The DNA for the CDR3 is TGTGCCAGCAGTGCCTCCCGGCAGGGTCGAACTAATGAAAAACTGTTTTTT.

The V call is TRBV27, the J call TRBJ1-2; tentative D call: TRBD1 (5 bases). Trimming took off 3 bases at V and 2 bases at J, with 13 bases between the two ends. Looked up from germline, CDR1 is MNHEY and CDR2 is SMNVEV (reference sequence). This CDR3 contains 15 residues. CDR3 amino acids: CASSLGKGANYGYTF. The CDR3 bases are TGTGCCAGCAGTTTGGGGAAAGGGGCCAACTATGGCTACACCTTC.

Here the CDR3 reads CASSLNRGTEQYF. The CDR3 nucleotides are TGTGCCAGCAGCCTCAACAGGGGCACCGAGCAGTACTTC. The genes are TRBV12-3 or TRBV12-4 and TRBJ2-7; 7 bases agree with TRBD1. The length of the CDR3 is 13 residues. V shed 6 bases and J 6 bases; nucleotides not matched to a gene: 8.

The V and J genes are TRBV28 and TRBJ2-7, with a tentative D call TRBD2 (6 bases). The CDR3 loop spans 16 amino acids. The germline gives CDR1 MDHEN, CDR2 SYDVKM. With 6 bases removed from V and 3 bases from J, the gap between germline ends came to 21 bases. The DNA of the CDR3 is TGTGCCAGCAGGGACCGCGGGACCCGCGGAGGCTACGAGCAGTACTTC. Translated: CASRDRGTRGGYEQYF.

CDR3 DNA sequence: TGTGCCAGCACTTCCACAGAGAGAGGCAATCAGCCCCAGCATTTT. Translated, it gives CASTSTERGNQPQHF. The rearrangement links TRBV6-5 to TRBJ1-5; D unresolved. From germline, CDR1 is MNHEY and CDR2 SVGAGI. Between the trimmed V and J ends, which lost 7 bases and 2 bases, there was a span of 15 bases. The CDR3 runs to 15 residues.

This clone has only one observation. The chain employs TRBV27 and TRBJ1-3, with D perhaps matching TRBD1 (6 bases). Germline CDR1 and CDR2: MNHEY and SMNVEV (reference sequence). The CDR3 loop spans 15 amino acids. Trimming took 2 bases from V and 3 from J, leaving 11 bases between them. CDR3 sequence reads: CASSLRGGGGNTIYF. The CDR3 bases are TGTGCCAGCAGTTTAAGAGGGGGTGGTGGAAACACCATATATTTT.

Concerning this clone itself: At one end, the junction sequence differs from germline, possibly due to a read error. The V and J genes are TRBV15 and TRBJ1-1; no reliable D call. The germline CDR1 and CDR2 sequences are LNHNV and YYDKDF (reference sequence). The CDR3 is made up of 13 amino acids. CDR3 residues: CATSRGWNSEAFF. The DNA for the CDR3 is TGTGCCACCAGCAGAGGTTGGAACAGTGAAGCTTTCTTT.

The J gene is TRBJ1-1, the V gene TRBV5-1; TRBD1 agrees at 11 bases. Germline values: CDR1 SGHRS, CDR2 YFSETQ. The CDR3 covers 14 residues. Trimming removed 4 bases from V and 5 bases from J; junction bases left unmatched: 4. The chain's CDR3 is CASSRTGGVTEAFF. CDR3 in DNA: TGCGCCAGCAGCCGGACAGGGGGCGTAACTGAAGCTTTCTTT.

About this clone itself: The identical CDR3 is also encoded by other nucleotide sequences in the sample. The CDR3 is CASSLGRQGPYNEQFF. Written as DNA, the CDR3 is TGCGCCAGCAGCTTAGGCCGACAGGGGCCCTACAATGAGCAGTTCTTC. The rearrangement links TRBV5-1 to TRBJ2-1; TRBD1 agrees at 8 bases. CDR1 SGHRS and CDR2 YFSETQ come from the germline V gene. Trimming took 2 bases from V and 2 from J; bases not matched to a gene: 6. This CDR3 has 16 residues.

This clone was observed a single time. The chain combines TRBV5-1 with TRBJ2-7, with unresolved D. The CDR3 length is 13 residues. From germline, CDR1 is SGHRS and CDR2 YFSETQ. Trimming shortened V by 2 bases and J by 2 bases, and 8 bases separated the two germline ends. CDR3 sequence reads: CASSLASTYEQYF. DNA of the CDR3: TGCGCCAGCAGCTTAGCATCGACCTACGAGCAGTACTTC.

The V call is TRBV9, the J call TRBJ1-5; the D is unclear. V lost 6 bases, J lost 6 bases, and 10 bases lay in between. Per the germline V gene, CDR1 is SGDLS and CDR2 is YYNGEE. The CDR3 runs to 12 residues. This chain's CDR3 is CASKQVCQPQHF. The DNA of the CDR3 is TGTGCCAGCAAACAAGTATGTCAGCCCCAGCATTTT. The whole variable domain, filled in from reference TRBV9 and TRBJ1-5, reads DSGVTQTPKHLITATGQRVTLRCSPRSGDLSVYWYQQSLDQGLQFLIQYYNGEERAKGNILERFSAQQFPDLHSELNLSSLELGDSALYFCASKQVCQPQHFGDGTRLSIL.

V usage is TRBV27 and J usage is TRBJ2-7; D remains ambiguous. The CDR3 is 13 residues long. Between the trimmed V and J ends, which lost 2 bases and 4 bases, there was a span of 9 bases. Germline V gene data show CDR1 as MNHEY and CDR2 as SMNVEV (reference sequence). The CDR3 sequence: CASSLALSYEQYF. The CDR3 bases are TGTGCCAGCAGTTTAGCTCTGAGTTACGAGCAGTACTTC.

This clone appeared a single time. J is TRBJ2-2 and V is TRBV5-5; possible D gene TRBD1, 5 bases. Germline V gene data show CDR1 as SGHKS and CDR2 as YYEKEE (reference sequence). This CDR3 is built from 15 residues. V lost 4 bases and J lost 5, with 15 bases in between. DNA for the CDR3: TGTGCCAGCAGCCCTGGAACAGGAGTAACCGGGGAGCTGTTTTTT. As protein: CASSPGTGVTGELFF.

The rearrangement links TRBV4-3 to TRBJ2-7; D uncertain. CDR1 and CDR2 (germline): LGHNA, YSLEER. The CDR3 runs 15 residues. V was shortened by 0 bases and J by 0 bases, with 9 bases between the two germline ends. The CDR3 DNA follows: TGCGCCAGCAGCCAAGAGGTAGTTGGCTCCTACGAGCAGTACTTC. Its translation is CASSQEVVGSYEQYF.

This clone was seen a handful of times. CDR3 DNA: TGTGCCAGCAGCCTAGACAGGGGAAGAGGGGACGAGCAGTACTTC. This encodes CASSLDRGRGDEQYF. The chain recombines TRBV9 with TRBJ2-7; 8 bases are shared with TRBD1. J gave up 5 bases and V 4 bases, and 11 bases lay outside the gene matches. The CDR3 runs to 15 residues. Germline V gives CDR1 SGDLS, CDR2 YYNGEE.

The genes are TRBV7-9 and TRBJ1-2, with TRBD1 matching over 9 bases. The V and J ends lost 5 bases and 8 bases, in that order; junction bases with no gene match: 15. Germline V gives CDR1 SEHNR, CDR2 FQNEAQ (reference sequence). CDR3 size: 16 residues. CDR3 sequence reads: CASSLGGTGTSGGYTF. In DNA, the CDR3 is TGTGCCAGCAGCCTCGGCGGGACAGGGACTTCGGGGGGCTACACCTTC.

This clone was seen at least ten times. V usage is TRBV3-1 (or the pseudogene TRBV3-2) and J usage is TRBJ1-3; tentative D call: TRBD1 (6 bases). This CDR3 region has 16 residues. The germline gives CDR1 LGHDT, CDR2 YNNKEL (reference sequence). The ends were cut back, 5 bases at V and 2 bases at J, with 16 bases in the middle. The chain's CDR3 is CASSTPPGVAGNTIYF. Here the CDR3 DNA reads TGTGCCAGCAGCACCCCCCCAGGGGTGGCTGGAAACACCATATATTTT.

The chain uses TRBV5-1 and TRBJ2-7; 7 bases match TRBD1. Germline V gene lookup returns CDR1 SGHRS and CDR2 YFSETQ. This CDR3 has 14 amino acids. Trimming at V came to 4 bases and at J to 0 bases, leaving 4 bases not matched to a gene. CDR3: CASSLRDSSYEQYF. The CDR3 bases are TGCGCCAGCAGCCTCCGGGACAGCTCCTACGAGCAGTACTTC.

V usage is TRBV5-6 and J usage is TRBJ2-3; unclear D gene. This CDR3 is 15 amino acids long. The germline CDR1 and CDR2 sequences are SGHDT and YYEEEE. Deletions cut 4 bases from V and 3 bases from J, with 15 bases between. In DNA form, the CDR3 reads TGTGCCAGCAGCCCGGAAGAGCGTTTAACAGATACGCAGTATTTT. It specifies CASSPEERLTDTQYF.